This TCR beta chain was recorded in a study of somatic mutations in cytotoxic T cells in rheumatoid arthritis. Study at large: It was right after diagnosis, before any treatment, that patient blood (just over 29 ml EDTA) was drawn. The researchers flow-sorted some T-cell populations stained with V beta antibodies and got nearly 100% purity, and these included V beta1+ cells sequenced for TCRB.

This table comes from immunoSEQ multiplex PCR, and its TCRdb copy is limited to in-frame clones, with some not included. Of about 19,000 clones detected, approximately 67% appear once; the ten largest clones hold under 20%. Study-level points and caveats: CD8+ clonality rose with age in rheumatoid arthritis patients, unlike in healthy controls. Antigenic targets recognized by the expanded CD8+ clones remained undetermined.

As to this clone: Its antigen remains unidentified.

The specimen sequenced was CD8+ T cells sorted from blood. The receptor's source is an adult with rheumatoid arthritis.

The CDR3 region has the DNA TGCGCCAGCAGCCAAGTCTTCGGGAACGAGCAGTACTTC. It translates to CASSQVFGNEQYF. The V gene is TRBV4-1, the J gene TRBJ2-7; possibly TRBD2 for D (5 bases). The CDR3 length is 13 residues. Looked up from germline, CDR1 is MGHRA and CDR2 is YSYEKL. V lost 1 base to trimming and J lost 5 bases, with 9 bases between them.